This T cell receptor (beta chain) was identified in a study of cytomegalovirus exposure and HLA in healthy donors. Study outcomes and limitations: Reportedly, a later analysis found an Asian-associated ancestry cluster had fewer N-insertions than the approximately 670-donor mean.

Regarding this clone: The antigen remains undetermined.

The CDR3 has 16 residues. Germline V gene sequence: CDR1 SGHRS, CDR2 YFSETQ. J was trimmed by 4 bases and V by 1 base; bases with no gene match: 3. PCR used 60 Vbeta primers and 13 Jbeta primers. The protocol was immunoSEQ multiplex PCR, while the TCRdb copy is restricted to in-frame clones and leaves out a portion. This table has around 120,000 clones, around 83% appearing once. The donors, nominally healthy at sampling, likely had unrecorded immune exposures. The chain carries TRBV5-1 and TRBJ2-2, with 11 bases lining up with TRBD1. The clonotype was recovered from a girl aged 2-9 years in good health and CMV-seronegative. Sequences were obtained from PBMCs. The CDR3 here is CASSLSGQGGTGELFF. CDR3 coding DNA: TGCGCCAGCAGCTTGTCGGGACAGGGGGGCACCGGGGAGCTGTTTTTT.